The 29 T cell receptor beta chains listed next were all sequenced from one sample in a study of shared clonotypes between healthy human individuals. The data were produced by immunoSEQ multiplex PCR, yet TCRdb's version contains in-frame clones alone and is incomplete. The sample lists some 480,000 clones; 70% to 80% were seen once. Material: PBMCs. The receptors here all came from a woman in her 40s in good health. Some clones in this sample may be carry-over from other donors' samples.

This chain links TRBV7-7 with TRBJ2-2, with TRBD2 matching over 11 bases. Per the germline V gene, CDR1 is SSHAT and CDR2 is FNYEAQ (reference sequence). V shed 2 bases, J shed 1 base, and the junction held 3 bases outside the gene matches. CDR3 size: 17 residues. This chain's CDR3 is CASSLLLAGGNTGELFF. In DNA, the CDR3 is TGTGCCAGCAGCTTATTGCTAGCGGGGGGGAACACCGGGGAGCTGTTTTTT.

Many counts were recorded for this clone. The chain recombines TRBV6-6 with TRBJ1-5; D is uncertain. Germline assignment: CDR1 MNHNY and CDR2 SVGAGI (reference sequence). CDR3 length: 16 amino acids. The V gene lost 2 bases and the J gene lost 0 bases, with 11 bases spanning the gap. The CDR3 here is CASSYGNTRSNQPQHF. For the CDR3, the DNA is TGTGCCAGCAGTTACGGAAACACACGTAGCAATCAGCCCCAGCATTTT.

The V call is TRBV9, the J call TRBJ2-1; 8 nucleotides agree with TRBD2. Looked up from germline, CDR1 is SGDLS and CDR2 is YYNGEE. V lost 4 bases to trimming and J lost 6 bases; unmatched junction nucleotides: 9. The CDR3 covers 15 residues. Here the CDR3 reads CASSFSLAGSNEQFF. CDR3 nucleotide sequence: TGTGCCAGCAGCTTTAGCTTAGCGGGATCCAATGAGCAGTTCTTC. The variable domain in full, with the rest retrieved from reference TRBV9 and TRBJ2-1, is DSGVTQTPKHLITATGQRVTLRCSPRSGDLSVYWYQQSLDQGLQFLIQYYNGEERAKGNILERFSAQQFPDLHSELNLSSLELGDSALYFCASSFSLAGSNEQFFGPGTRLTVL.

V is TRBV29-1 and J is TRBJ2-1; TRBD1 aligns across 10 bases. CDR1 SQVTM and CDR2 ANQGSEA come from the germline V gene. This CDR3 contains 14 residues. V shed 7 bases, J shed 4 bases, and the junction held 7 bases outside the gene matches. CDR3: CSGRRDRGYNEQFF. CDR3 sequence (DNA): TGCAGCGGCCGCCGGGACAGGGGTTACAATGAGCAGTTCTTC.

This clone was found once. This rearrangement joins TRBV5-1 to TRBJ1-2; TRBD1 might be the D (5 bases). Germline V gene sequence: CDR1 SGHRS, CDR2 YFSETQ. This CDR3 has 14 residues. The ends were cut back, 4 bases at V and 3 bases at J, with 13 bases in the middle. The CDR3 sequence is CASSQWGGDYGYTF. As DNA, the CDR3 is TGCGCCAGCAGCCAGTGGGGCGGCGACTATGGCTACACCTTC.

V gene TRBV5-4 combines with J gene TRBJ2-3; the D call may be TRBD1 or TRBD2 (6 bases each). Germline CDR1 is SGHNT and CDR2 is YYREEE (reference sequence). V was trimmed by 4 bases and J by 4 bases, leaving 13 bases between them. This CDR3 region has 14 residues. The DNA for the CDR3 is TGTGCCAGCAGCCCCGACGGGGGCCCAGATACGCAGTATTTT. This sequence encodes CASSPDGGPDTQYF.

This chain uses TRBV19 with TRBJ1-5; 9 nucleotides match TRBD1. The length of the CDR3 is 15 residues. Unmatched junction bases numbered 10, after V lost 7 bases and J lost 6 bases. Looked up from germline, CDR1 is LNHDA and CDR2 is SQIVND (reference sequence). CDR3 region: CASIPTTGGRQPQHF. The DNA of the CDR3 is TGTGCCAGTATACCTACTACAGGGGGCCGTCAGCCCCAGCATTTT.

The chain combines TRBV19 with TRBJ2-1, with D possibly matching TRBD1 (5 bases). The CDR3 spans 15 residues. Per germline, CDR1 LNHDA and CDR2 SQIVND (reference sequence). V dropped 8 bases and J dropped 5 bases, with 19 bases sitting between them. This CDR3 is CASGPAGSRHNEQFF. CDR3 DNA sequence: TGTGCCAGTGGCCCCGCAGGGTCGAGGCACAATGAGCAGTTCTTC.

J is TRBJ1-2 and V is TRBV6-5; TRBD1 matches at 8 bases. This CDR3 is built from 14 residues. J lost 7 bases, V lost 2 bases, and 6 bases had no gene match. Germline V gives CDR1 MNHEY, CDR2 SVGAGI. The DNA for the CDR3 is TGTGCCAGCAGTTACGACTCAGGGGGCCTTGGCTACACCTTC. This gives the protein CASSYDSGGLGYTF.

This clone was picked up a small number of times. The chain combines TRBV5-6 with TRBJ2-7; the D call may be TRBD1 or TRBD2 (5 bases each). Germline V CDR1 and CDR2: SGHDT, YYEEEE. V lost 8 bases to trimming and J lost 2 bases, with 14 bases between them. The CDR3 loop spans 13 amino acids. CDR3 residues: CASTSGQTYEQYF. In DNA form, the CDR3 reads TGTGCCAGTACATCGGGGCAGACCTACGAGCAGTACTTC.

J is TRBJ2-7 and V is TRBV6-1; 8 bases line up with TRBD1. The CDR3 totals 18 residues. Trimming at V came to 1 base and at J to 0 bases, leaving 11 bases not matched to a gene. Germline V gene sequence: CDR1 MNHNS, CDR2 SASEGT. The chain's CDR3 is CASSEVWTGRLLSYEQYF. For the CDR3, the DNA is TGTGCCAGCAGTGAAGTTTGGACAGGGAGACTTCTCTCCTACGAGCAGTACTTC.

The J gene is TRBJ2-7, the V gene TRBV5-1; D is uncertain. Germline V CDR1 and CDR2: SGHRS, YFSETQ. V lost 0 bases and J lost 1, with 20 bases in between. This CDR3 has 18 amino acids. CDR3 amino acids: CASSLAPYHAQKSYEQYF. The CDR3 DNA reads TGCGCCAGCAGCTTGGCTCCCTACCATGCCCAGAAGTCCTACGAGCAGTACTTC.

This clone was counted once. The germline gene is not matched at one end of the junction; a read error may be the cause. The V gene is TRBV6-6, the J gene TRBJ2-7, with 7 bases fitting TRBD2. CDR1 is MNHNY, CDR2 SVGAGI, per germline (reference sequence). This CDR3 region has 11 residues. The CDR3 reads CASGRAYEQYF. In nucleotides, the CDR3 is TGTGCCAGCGGGAGGGCCTACGAACAGTACTTC.

The genes are TRBV7-6 and TRBJ2-3; D gene unclear. The CDR3 consists of 13 residues. The V end was cut by 5 bases, the J end by 6 bases, with 12 bases between. Germline lookup yields CDR1 SGHVS and CDR2 FNYEAQ. The CDR3 DNA follows: TGTGCCAGCAGCCCCGGCCTAAGTGATACGCAGTATTTT. Translating it yields CASSPGLSDTQYF.

The chain links TRBV9 to TRBJ2-7; no clear D gene. The CDR3 loop spans 15 amino acids. The V gene lost 0 bases and the J gene lost 0 bases, with 10 bases spanning the gap. Germline V gene lookup returns CDR1 SGDLS and CDR2 YYNGEE. The CDR3 protein is CASSVDGASSYEQYF. CDR3 DNA sequence: TGTGCCAGCAGCGTAGACGGCGCTAGCTCCTACGAGCAGTACTTC.

This clone showed up many times. Additional DNA sequences in this sample encode the identical CDR3. V is TRBV15 and J is TRBJ2-7; a weak D match, TRBD1 (6 bases). The V and J ends lost 1 base and 3 bases respectively, with 10 bases between them. This CDR3 has 14 amino acids. Germline CDR1 reads LNHNV; CDR2 reads YYDKDF (reference sequence). The CDR3 is CATSRAGTYYEQYF. CDR3 nucleotide sequence: TGTGCCACCAGCAGAGCCGGGACATACTACGAGCAGTACTTC. The full variable domain, its missing parts supplied by reference TRBV15 and TRBJ2-7, is DAMVIQNPRYQVTQFGKPVTLSCSQTLNHNVMYWYQQKSSQAPKLLFHYYDKDFNNEADTPDNFQSRRPNTSFCFLDIRSPGLGDTAMYLCATSRAGTYYEQYFGPGTRLTVT.

This clone was found once. The gene calls are TRBV10-1 and TRBJ2-1, with a possible D match to TRBD1 (5 bases). The CDR3 has 14 residues. V was pared by 4 bases and J by 1 base, with 8 bases between. Germline assignment: CDR1 WNHNN and CDR2 SYGVQD (reference sequence). The DNA for the CDR3 is TGCGCCAGCAGTGCAGGGAAATCCTACAATGAGCAGTTCTTC. Its protein product is CASSAGKSYNEQFF.

The chain combines TRBV28 with TRBJ2-3; 8 bases fit TRBD1. The CDR3 consists of 14 residues. V dropped 8 bases and J dropped 2; count of bases not matched to a gene: 6. The V gene's germline CDR1 is MDHEN and CDR2 SYDVKM. The CDR3 loop reads CASGRQGHTDTQYF. The CDR3, as DNA: TGTGCCAGCGGAAGACAGGGGCACACAGATACGCAGTATTTT.

This chain links TRBV6-1 with TRBJ2-5, with D possibly TRBD1 on 5 matching bases. From germline, CDR1 is MNHNS and CDR2 SASEGT. The CDR3 has 14 residues. V was shortened by 1 base and J by 4 bases, with 10 bases between the two germline ends. CDR3 bases: TGTGCCAGCAGTGAAGTTAGGGGTGGAGAGACCCAGTACTTC. Its translation is CASSEVRGGETQYF.

This rearrangement joins TRBV27 to TRBJ2-2; the match to TRBD1 covers 9 bases. CDR3 length equals 15 residues. Germline V lookup: CDR1 MNHEY, CDR2 SMNVEV (reference sequence). V lost 6 bases to trimming and J lost 4 bases; unmatched junction nucleotides: 6. CDR3 nucleotide sequence: TGTGCCAGCAGCCAGGACAGGGGAGGCACCGGGGAGCTGTTTTTT. This encodes CASSQDRGGTGELFF.

The V gene is TRBV19, the J gene TRBJ2-7, with D possibly matching TRBD1 (6 bases). Trimming cost V 4 bases and J 0 bases, with 13 bases left between them. Germline CDR1 LNHDA, CDR2 SQIVND (reference sequence). The CDR3 covers 15 residues. The CDR3 region is CASSTSGRGSYEQYF. CDR3 in DNA: TGTGCCAGTAGTACCTCGGGCAGGGGCTCCTACGAGCAGTACTTC.

This clone occurred once. The V gene is TRBV7-9, the J gene TRBJ2-1; D gene ambiguous. The CDR3 has 12 amino acids. Germline loops: CDR1 SEHNR, CDR2 FQNEAQ (reference sequence). Between the trimmed V and J ends, which lost 5 bases and 5 bases, there was a span of 7 bases. CDR3 nucleotide sequence: TGTGCCAGCAGCCCCCGGGACAATGAGCAGTTCTTC. This gives the protein CASSPRDNEQFF.

V usage is TRBV15 and J usage is TRBJ1-1, with 7 bases lining up with TRBD1. Germline assignment: CDR1 LNHNV and CDR2 YYDKDF (reference sequence). CDR3 size: 15 residues. Germline trimming cut 3 bases from V and 6 bases from J; bases unmatched to any gene: 10. CDR3 nucleotides: TGTGCCACCAGCAGCAACAGGGGCCCCGGGGCTGAAGCTTTCTTT. It yields the protein CATSSNRGPGAEAFF.

This clone was counted many times. This sequence joins TRBV11-1 and TRBJ2-1; maybe TRBD2 (6 bases). This CDR3 spans 16 amino acids. V lost 5 bases and J 7 bases, leaving 21 bases between the germline ends. CDR1 SGHAT and CDR2 FQDESV come from the germline V gene (reference sequence). CDR3 DNA sequence: TGTGCCAGCAGCCCCCCGCGACGGGAGTTTGTTAATGAGCAGTTCTTC. Amino acids: CASSPPRREFVNEQFF.

The V call is TRBV19, the J call TRBJ2-6; the D gene is possibly TRBD2 (5 bases). The CDR3 extends over 15 amino acids. The germline V and J ends were trimmed by 7 bases and 2 bases, with 12 bases remaining between them. Germline lookup yields CDR1 LNHDA and CDR2 SQIVND (reference sequence). The CDR3 DNA is TGTGCCAGTAAGTGGTCGGGGACTGGGGCCAACGTCCTGACTTTC. Its protein product is CASKWSGTGANVLTF. Using reference TRBV19 and TRBJ2-6 for the parts outside the CDR3, the full variable domain is DGGITQSPKYLFRKEGQNVTLSCEQNLNHDAMYWYRQDPGQGLRLIYYSQIVNDFQKGDIAEGYSVSREKKESFPLTVTSAQKNPTAFYLCASKWSGTGANVLTFGAGSRLTVL.

The rearrangement uses TRBV11-2 and TRBJ2-7, with D unresolved. CDR1 is SGHAT and CDR2 is FQNNGV in the germline V gene. The CDR3 runs to 12 residues. V was cut by 3 bases and J by 6 bases, with 9 bases left in between. In DNA, the CDR3 is TGTGCCAGCAGCTTTGATCAGCGCGAGCAGTACTTC. As protein: CASSFDQREQYF.

CDR3 sequence: CSVEGTGNQPQHF. CDR3 DNA: TGCAGCGTTGAAGGGACAGGCAATCAGCCCCAGCATTTT. The chain has TRBV29-1 and TRBJ1-5; perhaps TRBD1 as D (6 bases). The CDR3 contains 13 residues. Germline V gene lookup returns CDR1 SQVTM and CDR2 ANQGSEA. The V gene lost 1 base and the J gene lost 2 bases, with 6 bases spanning the gap. The complete variable domain, with remaining parts taken from reference TRBV29-1 and TRBJ1-5, reads SAVISQKPSRDICQRGTSLTIQCQVDSQVTMMFWYRQQPGQSLTLIATANQGSEATYESGFVIDKFPISRPNLTFSTLTVSNMSPEDSSIYLCSVEGTGNQPQHFGDGTRLSIL.

Worth noting for this clone: Different DNA sequences within this sample yield the same CDR3. CDR3 region: CASSPRRGGSSYNEQFF. Written as DNA, the CDR3 is TGTGCCAGCAGCCCAAGAAGGGGAGGAAGCTCCTACAATGAGCAGTTCTTC. This chain links TRBV7-8 with TRBJ2-1; a possible D gene is TRBD2 (6 bases). The CDR3 has 17 residues. V gave up 5 bases and J gave up 0 bases, with 17 bases separating them. Germline assignment: CDR1 SGHVS and CDR2 FQNEAQ.

V usage is TRBV28 and J usage is TRBJ2-4; 9 positions match TRBD2. This CDR3 spans 15 amino acids. CDR1 is MDHEN and CDR2 is SYDVKM in the germline V gene. Unmatched junction bases numbered 2, after V lost 5 bases and J lost 0 bases. DNA of the CDR3: TGTGCCAGCAGTACACTAGCGGGAGCCAAAAACATTCAGTACTTC. This sequence encodes CASSTLAGAKNIQYF.